What follows are 15 T cell receptor beta chains derived from one specimen sequenced in a study of CD8+CD57+ T cells in acquired aplastic anemia. Researchers used genomic DNA as the template to profile TCR beta VDJ and CDR3. TCRdb re-called the reads with MiXCR, one entry per CDR3 protein. The data show under 200,000 distinct CDR3 sequences, more than 45% seen once. Sequencing involved patients with CD8+CD57+ cell expansion previously shown by flow cytometry. The specimen was sorted CD4+, CD8+, or CD8+CD57+ T cells (not recorded which) from PBMCs. These receptors originate from a human donor with aplastic anemia.

This clonotype was seen just once. This chain connects TRBV15 to TRBJ2-3; D remains ambiguous. Trimming removed 0 bases at V and 10 bases at J, with 11 bases between. The CDR3 has 13 residues. Germline V gene sequence: CDR1 LNHNV, CDR2 YYDKDF (reference sequence). As DNA, the CDR3 is TGTGCCACCAGCAGAGAAGGATCGGGCCCGCAGTATTTT. As protein: CATSREGSGPQYF.

In regard to this clonotype: Since a much larger clone is just one base distant, this may be a read error. The chain combines TRBV6-1 with TRBJ2-1; 15 bases agree with TRBD2. The CDR3 totals 16 residues. CDR1 and CDR2 (germline): MNHNS, SASEGT. V trimming: 5 bases; J trimming: 7 bases; junction bases outside the gene matches: 6. The CDR3 spells CASSHGGTSGRNEQFF. For the CDR3, the DNA is TGTGCCAGCAGTCATGGGGGGACTAGCGGGAGGAATGAGCAGTTCTTC.

Written as DNA, the CDR3 is TGTGCCACCAGTGACCGACGGTTCCCCTACAATGAGCAGTTCTTC. This translates into CATSDRRFPYNEQFF. J is TRBJ2-1 and V is TRBV24-1; D remains unclear. The length of the CDR3 is 15 residues. Germline V gene sequence: CDR1 KGHDR, CDR2 SFDVKD. V was trimmed by 4 bases and J by 2 bases, leaving 11 bases between them.

The genes are TRBV20-1 and TRBJ2-5; unclear D gene. The CDR3 is made up of 12 amino acids. Germline-derived CDR1 and CDR2 are DFQATT and SNEGSKA (reference sequence). V was pared by 6 bases and J by 2 bases, with 10 bases between. CDR3 sequence: CSAGRSQETQYF. CDR3 DNA: TGCAGTGCCGGTAGATCTCAAGAGACCCAGTACTTC.

This clonotype was recorded at least ten times. The chain links TRBV19 to TRBJ1-1; 8 bases line up with TRBD1. The ends lost 5 bases at V and 5 bases at J; junction bases unmatched: 4. The CDR3 loop spans 13 amino acids. CDR1 and CDR2 (germline): LNHDA, SQIVND (reference sequence). The CDR3 loop reads CASSEDRETEAFF. CDR3 nucleotide sequence: TGTGCCAGTAGTGAGGACAGGGAAACTGAAGCTTTCTTT.

Note on this clonotype: This may stem from a read error, because a much larger clone lies one nucleotide away. The chain has TRBV30 and TRBJ2-7; the match to TRBD1 covers 8 bases. This CDR3 has 13 amino acids. Germline V lookup: CDR1 GTSNPN, CDR2 SVGIG (reference sequence). The junction had 8 bases not matched to a gene; V was cut back by 5 bases and J by 5 bases. As DNA, the CDR3 is TGTGCCTGGGGTCGGACAGGGCGCCACGAGCAGTACTTC. Translation gives CAWGRTGRHEQYF.

The chain employs TRBV29-1 and TRBJ2-3; D might be TRBD1 (6 bases). Germline CDR1 SQVTM, CDR2 ANQGSEA. CDR3 size: 13 residues. V shed 1 base and J shed 4 bases, with 9 bases lying between them. CDR3 DNA sequence: TGCAGCGTTGAAGGAGGGGGTGCAGATACGCAGTATTTT. This sequence encodes CSVEGGGADTQYF.

This clonotype was counted many times. This chain joins TRBV2 and TRBJ2-5, with 7 bases aligning to TRBD1. In germline, CDR1 is SNHLY, CDR2 FYNNEI. The CDR3 contains 13 residues. With V trimmed by 6 bases and J by 5 bases, 6 bases remained unmatched. This CDR3 reads CASRETGFETQYF. As DNA, the CDR3 is TGTGCCAGCAGGGAGACAGGGTTCGAGACCCAGTACTTC.

Concerning this clonotype: Possible read error: a much larger clone is one base away. The CDR3 DNA follows: TGTGCCAGCAGCCTTATACAGGGACAGGGTAAAACCTACGGGCAGTACTTC. It translates to CASSLIQGQGKTYGQYF. V gene TRBV3-1 combines with J gene TRBJ2-7; 9 nucleotides match TRBD1. The V gene's germline CDR1 is LGHDT and CDR2 YNNKEL (reference sequence). The CDR3 covers 17 residues.

This clonotype was seen a few times. The gene calls are TRBV19 and TRBJ1-5; D gene ambiguous. V was shortened by 4 bases and J by 6 bases, with 10 bases between the two germline ends. CDR1 LNHDA and CDR2 SQIVND come from the germline V gene (reference sequence). The length of the CDR3 is 13 residues. In DNA form, the CDR3 reads TGTGCCAGTAGTAGCTCGGTGGGTCAGCCCCAGCATTTT. Translating it yields CASSSSVGQPQHF.

The CDR3 is CASSESGRDQETQYF. The DNA for the CDR3 is TGTGCCAGCAGTGAGAGCGGGAGGGACCAAGAGACCCAGTACTTC. The chain has TRBV25-1 and TRBJ2-5, with TRBD2 matching 10 bases. The V and J ends lost 3 bases and 0 bases, in that order; junction bases with no gene match: 1. The CDR3 is made up of 15 amino acids. Germline V gene sequence: CDR1 MGHDK, CDR2 SYGVNS.

The chain carries TRBV2 and TRBJ1-2, with a weak D call TRBD1 (5 bases). Germline V CDR1 and CDR2: SNHLY, FYNNEI. This CDR3 region has 16 residues. Trimming removed 5 bases from V and 0 bases from J, with 16 bases in between. Here the CDR3 DNA reads TGTGCCAGCAGTCCAAGTACGGGACTGACTAACTATGGCTACACCTTC. It specifies CASSPSTGLTNYGYTF.

This chain connects TRBV6-5 to TRBJ2-3, with 7 nucleotides matching TRBD2. J lost 3 bases, V lost 4 bases, and 7 bases had no gene match. The length of the CDR3 is 15 residues. Germline lookup yields CDR1 MNHEY and CDR2 SVGAGI. CDR3 DNA: TGTGCCAGCAGTTCTGCGGCGGGAGCGACAGATACGCAGTATTTT. This sequence encodes CASSSAAGATDTQYF.

The V call is TRBV5-1, the J call TRBJ2-7; TRBD1 agrees at 10 bases. The CDR3 totals 15 residues. CDR1 is SGHRS, CDR2 YFSETQ, per germline. J lost 2 bases, V lost 3 bases, and 5 bases had no gene match. The CDR3 here is CASSWSGTGAYEQYF. The CDR3 DNA reads TGCGCCAGCAGCTGGTCCGGGACAGGGGCCTACGAGCAGTACTTC.

The CDR3 is CASSLPGQGSREQYF. CDR3 sequence (DNA): TGTGCCAGCAGCTTGCCGGGACAGGGGAGTAGAGAGCAGTACTTC. V gene TRBV7-8 combines with J gene TRBJ2-7; TRBD1 aligns across 10 bases. This CDR3 spans 15 amino acids. The V segment lost 3 bases and the J segment 7 bases; nucleotides outside the gene matches: 9. Germline loops: CDR1 SGHVS, CDR2 FQNEAQ.